This T cell receptor (beta chain) was retrieved from a study of blood T cell repertoires in COVID-19. At the level of the study: Specimens from acute and convalescent COVID-19 originated in the United States, Italy and Spain. Nucleic acid was either cDNA or gDNA, and it came from T cells, B-cell-depleted T cells, or PBMCs.

Original data processing: Amplification from reference gene primers served as the basis for estimated nucleated cell counts. Sequencing was performed with immunoSEQ multiplex PCR; in TCRdb, only in-frame clones are kept and a portion is missing. V, J and clone size reflect that table, while D and trimming were determined from the DNA. The sample records tens of thousands of clones, around 86% being singletons. This clone was observed a single time. Trimming removed 3 bases from V and 6 bases from J, with 9 bases in between. The CDR3 loop spans 13 amino acids. Germline V gene lookup returns CDR1 GTSNPN and CDR2 SVGIG (reference sequence).

The rearrangement uses TRBV30 and TRBJ1-6; perhaps TRBD1 as D (5 bases). Sequencing was carried out using peripheral blood. This TCR came from a man aged 30-40 years with acute or convalescent COVID-19. The DNA of the CDR3 is TGTGCCTGGAGACAGGAAGCTAATTCACCCCTCCACTTT. This translates into CAWRQEANSPLHF.